This T cell receptor (beta chain) was sequenced during a study of T-cell memory formation after mild COVID-19. Study background: TCR clusters were mostly confined to one donor each. Regarding the study as a whole: Second-wave clones that peaked on day 37 lacked confirmed SARS-CoV-2 specificity. Contracting CD4+ clones lay largely in CM and EM, with CD8+ ones residing in EMRA.

The V gene lost 9 bases and the J gene lost 0 bases, with 6 bases spanning the gap. This CDR3 is built from 12 residues. The V gene's germline CDR1 is SNHLY and CDR2 FYNNEI. This clonotype showed up just a few times. Its specificity is unknown. MiXCR, applied by TCRdb to the 5' RACE reads, yields one record per CDR3 protein. The sample includes 300,000 to 400,000 distinct CDR3 sequences, around 21% of them seen just once. This receptor was obtained from an adult woman who had mild COVID-19 (a few samples of this study predate the infection). Cell type and time point are not known. The chain uses TRBV2 and TRBJ1-3; D not resolved. The source material was PBMCs or a T cell subset sorted from them (not recorded which). The CDR3 spells CARKASGNTIYF. Here the CDR3 DNA reads TGTGCCAGGAAAGCCTCTGGAAACACCATATATTTT.